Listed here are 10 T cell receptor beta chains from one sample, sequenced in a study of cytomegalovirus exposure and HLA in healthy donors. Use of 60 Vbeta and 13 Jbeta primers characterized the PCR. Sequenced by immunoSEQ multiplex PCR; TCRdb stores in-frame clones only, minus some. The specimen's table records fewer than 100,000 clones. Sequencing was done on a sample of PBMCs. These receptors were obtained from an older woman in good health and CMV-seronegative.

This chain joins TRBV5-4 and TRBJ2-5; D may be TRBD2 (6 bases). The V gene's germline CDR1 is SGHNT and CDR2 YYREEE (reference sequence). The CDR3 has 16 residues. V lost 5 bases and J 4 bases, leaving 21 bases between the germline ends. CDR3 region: CASRRWDGGGSETQYF. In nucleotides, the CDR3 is TGTGCCAGCAGACGTTGGGACGGAGGAGGGTCAGAGACCCAGTACTTC.

CDR3 nucleotide sequence: TGTGCCAGTAGTTCGTACAATGAGCAGTTCTTC. Protein product: CASSSYNEQFF. This chain uses TRBV19 with TRBJ2-1; no firm D call. The CDR3 spans 11 residues. Germline CDR1 and CDR2: LNHDA and SQIVND (reference sequence). The V gene lost 5 bases and the J gene lost 4 bases, with 3 bases spanning the gap. The variable domain in full, with the rest retrieved from reference TRBV19 and TRBJ2-1, is DGGITQSPKYLFRKEGQNVTLSCEQNLNHDAMYWYRQDPGQGLRLIYYSQIVNDFQKGDIAEGYSVSREKKESFPLTVTSAQKNPTAFYLCASSSYNEQFFGPGTRLTVL.

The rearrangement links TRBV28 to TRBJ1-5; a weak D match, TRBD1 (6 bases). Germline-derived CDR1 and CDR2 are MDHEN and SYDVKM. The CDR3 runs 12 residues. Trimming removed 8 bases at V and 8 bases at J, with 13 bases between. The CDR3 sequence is CASRDTQKPQHF. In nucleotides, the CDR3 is TGTGCCAGCCGGGACACCCAAAAGCCCCAGCATTTT.

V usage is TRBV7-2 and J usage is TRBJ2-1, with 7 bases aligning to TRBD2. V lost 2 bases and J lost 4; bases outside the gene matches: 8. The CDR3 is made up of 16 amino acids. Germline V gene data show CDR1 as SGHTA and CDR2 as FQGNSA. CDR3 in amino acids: CASSLWAGASYNEQFF. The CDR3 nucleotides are TGTGCCAGCAGCTTATGGGCGGGAGCCTCTTACAATGAGCAGTTCTTC.

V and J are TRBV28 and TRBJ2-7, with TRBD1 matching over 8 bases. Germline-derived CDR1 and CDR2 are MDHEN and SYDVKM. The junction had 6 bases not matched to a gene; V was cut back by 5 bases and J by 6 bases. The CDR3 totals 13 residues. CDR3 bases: TGTGCCAGCAGTGACAGGGGCCAACTCGAGCAGTACTTC. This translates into CASSDRGQLEQYF.

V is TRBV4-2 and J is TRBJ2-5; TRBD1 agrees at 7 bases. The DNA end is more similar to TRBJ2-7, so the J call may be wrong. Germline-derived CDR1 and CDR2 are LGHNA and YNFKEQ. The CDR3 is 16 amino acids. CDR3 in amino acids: CASSQDKAGGSYEQYF. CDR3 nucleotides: TGTGCCAGCAGCCAAGACAAGGCAGGGGGCTCCTACGAGCAGTACTTC.

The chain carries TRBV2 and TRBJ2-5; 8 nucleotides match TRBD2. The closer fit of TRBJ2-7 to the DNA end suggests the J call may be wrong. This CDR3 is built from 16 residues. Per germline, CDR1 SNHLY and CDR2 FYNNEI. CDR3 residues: CASSEPGTRMGGEQYF. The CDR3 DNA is TGTGCCAGCAGTGAACCCGGGACTAGGATGGGGGGCGAGCAGTACTTC.

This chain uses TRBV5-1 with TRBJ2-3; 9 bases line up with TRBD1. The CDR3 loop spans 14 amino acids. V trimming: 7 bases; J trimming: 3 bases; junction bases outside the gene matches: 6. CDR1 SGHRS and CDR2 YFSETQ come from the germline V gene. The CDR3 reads CASRPGTGTDTQYF. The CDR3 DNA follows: TGCGCCAGCCGACCCGGGACAGGGACAGATACGCAGTATTTT. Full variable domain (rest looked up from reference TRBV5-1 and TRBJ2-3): KAGVTQTPRYLIKTRGQQVTLSCSPISGHRSVSWYQQTPGQGLQFLFEYFSETQRNKGNFPGRFSGRQFSNSRSEMNVSTLELGDSALYLCASRPGTGTDTQYFGPGTRLTVL.

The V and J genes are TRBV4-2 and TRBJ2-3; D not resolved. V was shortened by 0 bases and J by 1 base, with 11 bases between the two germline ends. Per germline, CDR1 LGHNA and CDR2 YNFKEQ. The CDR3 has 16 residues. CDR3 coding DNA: TGTGCCAGCAGCCAAGATTGGATCCAGGGCACAGATACGCAGTATTTT. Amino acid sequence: CASSQDWIQGTDTQYF.

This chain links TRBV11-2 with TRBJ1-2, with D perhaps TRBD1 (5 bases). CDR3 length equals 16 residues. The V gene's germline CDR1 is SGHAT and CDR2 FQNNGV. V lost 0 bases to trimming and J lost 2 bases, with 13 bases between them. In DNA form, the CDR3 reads TGTGCCAGCAGCTTAGATCTTGAGGCAGGGAACTATGGCTACACCTTC. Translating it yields CASSLDLEAGNYGYTF.